These 22 T cell receptor beta chains were all obtained from the same sample, sequenced in a study of CD8 T cells in ankylosing spondylitis. MiXCR, run by TCRdb on the 5' RACE reads, gives a single entry per CDR3 protein. The sample shows fewer than 30,000 distinct CDR3 sequences, just over 2.5% of them seen only once. The source material was blood, either unsorted or a sorted T cell fraction (not recorded which). The receptors shown here come from a female donor with ankylosing spondylitis or in good health (not recorded which).

This clonotype has ten or more counts. The V gene is TRBV9, the J gene TRBJ2-1; TRBD2 matches at 10 bases. V shed 0 bases and J 14 bases; nucleotides not matched to a gene: 8. This CDR3 has 14 amino acids. From germline, CDR1 is SGDLS and CDR2 YYNGEE. For the CDR3, the DNA is TGTGCCAGCAGCGTAGCTGCTAGCGGGGGTGAAGAGTTCTTC. It encodes CASSVAASGGEEFF.

This clonotype was seen many times. The rearrangement links TRBV9 to TRBJ2-1, with D hard to call. Germline values: CDR1 SGDLS, CDR2 YYNGEE. This CDR3 region has 14 residues. The germline V and J ends were trimmed by 0 bases and 5 bases, with 9 bases remaining between them. The CDR3 region is CASSVDSRNNEQFF. CDR3 DNA: TGTGCCAGCAGCGTAGACTCAAGAAACAATGAGCAGTTCTTC.

This chain connects TRBV9 to TRBJ2-1; D might be TRBD2 (5 bases). Germline V lookup: CDR1 SGDLS, CDR2 YYNGEE. This CDR3 is built from 15 residues. Trimming took off 0 bases at V and 6 bases at J, with 13 bases between the two ends. This CDR3 is CASSVAASGSNEQFF. The CDR3 DNA reads TGTGCCAGCAGCGTAGCTGCGTCGGGGTCCAATGAGCAGTTCTTC.

In this sample, this clonotype turned up many times. The chain recombines TRBV9 with TRBJ2-3; TRBD1 might be the D (5 bases). Germline CDR1 and CDR2: SGDLS and YYNGEE. The ends were cut back, 4 bases at V and 0 bases at J, with 9 bases in the middle. The CDR3 extends over 14 amino acids. The CDR3 spells CASSFRASTDTQYF. DNA for the CDR3: TGTGCCAGCAGCTTCAGGGCGAGCACAGATACGCAGTATTTT.

This clonotype was seen at least ten times. CDR3 sequence: CASSIQGARYGYTF. The CDR3, as DNA: TGTGCCAGCAGCATACAGGGGGCGCGGTATGGCTACACCTTC. The gene calls are TRBV9 and TRBJ1-2, with 9 bases matching TRBD1. The CDR3 length is 14 residues. The V gene end was trimmed by 4 bases and the J gene end by 5 bases; junction bases not matched to a gene: 6. Germline CDR1 and CDR2: SGDLS and YYNGEE.

J is TRBJ2-3 and V is TRBV9; possibly TRBD2 for D (6 bases). The CDR3 loop spans 17 amino acids. Trimming shortened V by 4 bases and J by 2 bases, and 20 bases separated the two germline ends. Germline loops: CDR1 SGDLS, CDR2 YYNGEE. Written as DNA, the CDR3 is TGTGCCAGCAGCTCGACGCAAGGCGGGGTCTACACAGATACGCAGTATTTT. Encoded protein: CASSSTQGGVYTDTQYF. The full variable domain, its missing parts supplied by reference TRBV9 and TRBJ2-3, is DSGVTQTPKHLITATGQRVTLRCSPRSGDLSVYWYQQSLDQGLQFLIQYYNGEERAKGNILERFSAQQFPDLHSELNLSSLELGDSALYFCASSSTQGGVYTDTQYFGPGTRLTVL.

This clonotype was found many times. This sequence joins TRBV9 and TRBJ2-3; D unclear. Germline V gives CDR1 SGDLS, CDR2 YYNGEE. The CDR3 is made up of 15 amino acids. Trimming shortened V by 0 bases and J by 1 base, and 9 bases separated the two germline ends. The CDR3, as DNA: TGTGCCAGCAGCGTAGGGGTCACCGGCACAGATACGCAGTATTTT. This codes for CASSVGVTGTDTQYF.

This clonotype was counted many times. The J gene is TRBJ2-1, the V gene TRBV9, with D tentatively TRBD1 (5 bases). The V end was cut by 4 bases, the J end by 2 bases, with 19 bases between. The CDR3 has 17 residues. The germline V gene encodes CDR1 SGDLS and CDR2 YYNGEE. For the CDR3, the DNA is TGTGCCAGCAGCCCTTCAGGGATCCTCGTAGCCTACAATGAGCAGTTCTTC. Translated: CASSPSGILVAYNEQFF.

By frequency in the sample, this clonotype is medium-sized (0.01 to 0.1%). The rearrangement uses TRBV9 and TRBJ2-3, with D possibly being TRBD1 or TRBD2 (5 bases each). CDR3 length equals 17 residues. V was shortened by 0 bases and J by 4 bases, with 18 bases between the two germline ends. CDR1 SGDLS and CDR2 YYNGEE come from the germline V gene. This chain's CDR3 is CASSVGGSGPRPDTQYF. In DNA, the CDR3 is TGTGCCAGCAGCGTAGGGGGGTCGGGCCCCCGGCCAGATACGCAGTATTTT.

This clonotype came up many times. The rearrangement joins TRBV9 to TRBJ2-7, with 8 bases matching TRBD2. The J segment lost 9 bases and the V segment lost 4 bases, leaving 18 bases of the junction unmatched. Germline CDR1 and CDR2: SGDLS and YYNGEE. The CDR3 has 16 residues. The CDR3 region is CASSPTAGGGETGQYF. The CDR3 region has the DNA TGTGCCAGCAGCCCCACGGCGGGAGGAGGGGAGACCGGGCAGTACTTC.

The sample holds a few counts of this clonotype. The chain joins TRBV9 to TRBJ1-6, with D tentatively TRBD1 (5 bases). V lost 1 base, J lost 2 bases, and 10 bases lay in between. CDR1 and CDR2 from the germline V gene are SGDLS and YYNGEE. The CDR3 contains 16 residues. CDR3 residues: CASSVFDSPYNSPLHF. CDR3 sequence (DNA): TGTGCCAGCAGCGTATTTGACAGCCCCTATAATTCACCCCTCCACTTT.

This clonotype appeared many times. The chain joins TRBV9 to TRBJ2-5; D gene uncertain. The ends were cut back, 0 bases at V and 1 base at J, with 7 bases in the middle. The CDR3 contains 14 residues. The germline CDR1 and CDR2 sequences are SGDLS and YYNGEE. CDR3 DNA sequence: TGTGCCAGCAGCGTAGGGAATTTCCAAGAGACCCAGTACTTC. Encoded protein: CASSVGNFQETQYF.

The sample holds many counts of this clonotype. The chain carries TRBV9 and TRBJ1-1, with 8 bases aligning to TRBD1. V shed 3 bases and J 4 bases; nucleotides not matched to a gene: 8. The CDR3 extends over 15 amino acids. Germline V gene sequence: CDR1 SGDLS, CDR2 YYNGEE. This CDR3 reads CASSASRGLGTEAFF. CDR3 DNA: TGTGCCAGCAGCGCTTCCAGGGGGCTGGGCACTGAAGCTTTCTTT.

This clonotype was seen ten or more times. V and J are TRBV9 and TRBJ2-3; TRBD2 matches at 8 bases. V dropped 3 bases and J dropped 8; count of bases not matched to a gene: 8. The CDR3 loop spans 14 amino acids. In germline, CDR1 is SGDLS, CDR2 YYNGEE. CDR3 coding DNA: TGTGCCAGCAGCGGAGGACTAGCTGTGAGTACGCAGTATTTT. Amino acid sequence: CASSGGLAVSTQYF.

In this sample, this clonotype turned up many times. The chain couples TRBV9 to TRBJ2-1; the match to TRBD2 covers 9 bases. The CDR3 has 15 residues. V trimming: 2 bases; J trimming: 6 bases; junction bases outside the gene matches: 6. The V gene's germline CDR1 is SGDLS and CDR2 YYNGEE. Here the CDR3 reads CASSVSSGASNEQFF. The CDR3, as DNA: TGTGCCAGCAGCGTGTCTAGCGGGGCTTCCAATGAGCAGTTCTTC.

Ten or more counts support this clonotype. This CDR3 reads CASSTLAGTISGANVLTF. The DNA for the CDR3 is TGTGCCAGCAGCACTCTAGCGGGAACTATCTCTGGGGCCAACGTCCTGACTTTC. This rearrangement joins TRBV9 to TRBJ2-6, with 9 bases aligning to TRBD2. With 4 bases clipped from V and 0 bases from J, the junction kept 8 bases outside the gene matches. The CDR3 totals 18 residues. Germline V gene sequence: CDR1 SGDLS, CDR2 YYNGEE.

The chain has TRBV21-1 and TRBJ2-3; the table's TRBD1 call for D was not verified on the DNA. TRBV21-1 is classified as a pseudogene. This CDR3 contains 13 residues. This CDR3 reads CASSKGGTDTQYF. The DNA for the CDR3 is TGTGCCAGCAGCAAGGGGGGAACAGATACGCAGTATTTT.

This clonotype was seen at least ten times. The chain has TRBV9 and TRBJ2-1, with a possible D match to TRBD2 (6 bases). The germline V gene encodes CDR1 SGDLS and CDR2 YYNGEE. This CDR3 contains 17 residues. Trimming shortened V by 4 bases and J by 4 bases, and 21 bases separated the two germline ends. The chain's CDR3 is CASSPPSGAGRYNEQFF. In DNA, the CDR3 is TGTGCCAGCAGCCCTCCCTCTGGGGCAGGGAGGTACAATGAGCAGTTCTTC. Full variable domain (outside the CDR3, taken from reference TRBV9 and TRBJ2-1): DSGVTQTPKHLITATGQRVTLRCSPRSGDLSVYWYQQSLDQGLQFLIQYYNGEERAKGNILERFSAQQFPDLHSELNLSSLELGDSALYFCASSPPSGAGRYNEQFFGPGTRLTVL.

The table lists this clonotype with many counts. The chain joins TRBV3-1 to TRBJ2-1; 9 nucleotides agree with TRBD2. Trimming at V came to 5 bases and at J to 0 bases, leaving 14 bases not matched to a gene. Germline V lookup: CDR1 LGHDT, CDR2 YNNKEL (reference sequence). This CDR3 is 19 amino acids long. CDR3 sequence reads: CASSVSPSLREGSYNEQFF. The CDR3, as DNA: TGTGCCAGCAGCGTCTCCCCATCCCTGCGGGAGGGCTCCTACAATGAGCAGTTCTTC.

This clonotype was found many times. The genes are TRBV9 and TRBJ1-4; 7 nucleotides match TRBD1. This CDR3 is built from 15 residues. Germline V CDR1 and CDR2: SGDLS, YYNGEE. The V and J ends lost 0 bases and 7 bases, in that order; junction bases with no gene match: 6. The chain's CDR3 is CASSVVGTAAEKLFF. The CDR3 nucleotides read TGTGCCAGCAGCGTAGTAGGGACAGCGGCTGAAAAACTGTTTTTT.

This clonotype was detected ten times or more. This chain connects TRBV9 to TRBJ2-5, with TRBD1 matching 9 bases. Germline assignment: CDR1 SGDLS and CDR2 YYNGEE. This CDR3 has 16 amino acids. Unmatched junction bases numbered 6, after V lost 1 base and J lost 2 bases. The CDR3 loop reads CASSVSSGTGQETQYF. The CDR3 DNA reads as TGTGCCAGCAGCGTATCCTCAGGGACAGGGCAAGAGACCCAGTACTTC.

This clonotype was counted ten times or more. The CDR3 loop is CASSVGPFSTDTQYF. The CDR3 nucleotides read TGTGCCAGCAGCGTAGGACCTTTTAGCACAGATACGCAGTATTTT. The V gene is TRBV9, the J gene TRBJ2-3; D is undetermined. In germline, CDR1 is SGDLS, CDR2 YYNGEE. V was trimmed by 0 bases and J by 0 bases, leaving 8 bases between them. This CDR3 is built from 15 residues.